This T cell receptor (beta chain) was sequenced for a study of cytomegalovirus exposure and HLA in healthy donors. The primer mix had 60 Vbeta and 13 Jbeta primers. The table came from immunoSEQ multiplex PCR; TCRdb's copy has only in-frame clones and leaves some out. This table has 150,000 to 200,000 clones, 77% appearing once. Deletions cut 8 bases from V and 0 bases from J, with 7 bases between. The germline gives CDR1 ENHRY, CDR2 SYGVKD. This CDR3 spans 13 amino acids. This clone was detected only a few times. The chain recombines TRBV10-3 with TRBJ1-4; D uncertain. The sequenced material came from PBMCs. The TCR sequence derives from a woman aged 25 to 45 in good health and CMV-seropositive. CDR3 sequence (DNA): TGTGCCATCCGGCAGGCAACTAATGAAAAACTGTTTTTT. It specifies CAIRQATNEKLFF.